This entry lists 2 T cell receptor beta chains sequenced from one sample in a study of CD8 T cells in ankylosing spondylitis (dated by TCRdb to about 2017). General conclusions and limits of the study: Blood from ankylosing spondylitis patients appeared to be characterized by a TCR beta motif composed of roughly 8 highly homologous amino acid variants.

Library preparation used 5' RACE. This sample was sequenced with an Illumina HiSeq 2500. Starting from the raw public reads, TCRdb applied fastp trimming at Q25, assembled clones with MiXCR and retained in-frame beta chains. Under each unique CDR3 protein, matching rows form one entry showing the most common genes and DNA. The sample table contains hundreds of thousands of distinct CDR3 sequences; only one count was recorded for about 12% of them. The ten top clones hold 6.8% of the sample. Which antigens these TCRs recognize remains unknown. Sequenced input: blood, either unsorted or a sorted T cell fraction (not recorded which). Receptors originate from a male donor with ankylosing spondylitis.

This clonotype was seen more than once but under ten times. V gene TRBV7-2 combines with J gene TRBJ2-1; D remains unclear. The V gene's germline CDR1 is SGHTA and CDR2 FQGNSA. V was pared by 4 bases and J by 3 bases, with 13 bases between. This CDR3 spans 15 amino acids. The CDR3 DNA sequence: TGTGCCAGCAGCTCCGCCCCGTCGTTCTACAATGAGCAGTTCTTC. This codes for CASSSAPSFYNEQFF.

V usage is TRBV11-2 and J usage is TRBJ2-7; D remains unclear. This CDR3 spans 12 amino acids. V gave up 0 bases and J gave up 7 bases, with 7 bases separating them. Germline V gene sequence: CDR1 SGHAT, CDR2 FQNNGV. CDR3 nucleotide sequence: TGTGCCAGCAGCTTAGATTGGCAAGAGCAGTACTTC. This encodes CASSLDWQEQYF.